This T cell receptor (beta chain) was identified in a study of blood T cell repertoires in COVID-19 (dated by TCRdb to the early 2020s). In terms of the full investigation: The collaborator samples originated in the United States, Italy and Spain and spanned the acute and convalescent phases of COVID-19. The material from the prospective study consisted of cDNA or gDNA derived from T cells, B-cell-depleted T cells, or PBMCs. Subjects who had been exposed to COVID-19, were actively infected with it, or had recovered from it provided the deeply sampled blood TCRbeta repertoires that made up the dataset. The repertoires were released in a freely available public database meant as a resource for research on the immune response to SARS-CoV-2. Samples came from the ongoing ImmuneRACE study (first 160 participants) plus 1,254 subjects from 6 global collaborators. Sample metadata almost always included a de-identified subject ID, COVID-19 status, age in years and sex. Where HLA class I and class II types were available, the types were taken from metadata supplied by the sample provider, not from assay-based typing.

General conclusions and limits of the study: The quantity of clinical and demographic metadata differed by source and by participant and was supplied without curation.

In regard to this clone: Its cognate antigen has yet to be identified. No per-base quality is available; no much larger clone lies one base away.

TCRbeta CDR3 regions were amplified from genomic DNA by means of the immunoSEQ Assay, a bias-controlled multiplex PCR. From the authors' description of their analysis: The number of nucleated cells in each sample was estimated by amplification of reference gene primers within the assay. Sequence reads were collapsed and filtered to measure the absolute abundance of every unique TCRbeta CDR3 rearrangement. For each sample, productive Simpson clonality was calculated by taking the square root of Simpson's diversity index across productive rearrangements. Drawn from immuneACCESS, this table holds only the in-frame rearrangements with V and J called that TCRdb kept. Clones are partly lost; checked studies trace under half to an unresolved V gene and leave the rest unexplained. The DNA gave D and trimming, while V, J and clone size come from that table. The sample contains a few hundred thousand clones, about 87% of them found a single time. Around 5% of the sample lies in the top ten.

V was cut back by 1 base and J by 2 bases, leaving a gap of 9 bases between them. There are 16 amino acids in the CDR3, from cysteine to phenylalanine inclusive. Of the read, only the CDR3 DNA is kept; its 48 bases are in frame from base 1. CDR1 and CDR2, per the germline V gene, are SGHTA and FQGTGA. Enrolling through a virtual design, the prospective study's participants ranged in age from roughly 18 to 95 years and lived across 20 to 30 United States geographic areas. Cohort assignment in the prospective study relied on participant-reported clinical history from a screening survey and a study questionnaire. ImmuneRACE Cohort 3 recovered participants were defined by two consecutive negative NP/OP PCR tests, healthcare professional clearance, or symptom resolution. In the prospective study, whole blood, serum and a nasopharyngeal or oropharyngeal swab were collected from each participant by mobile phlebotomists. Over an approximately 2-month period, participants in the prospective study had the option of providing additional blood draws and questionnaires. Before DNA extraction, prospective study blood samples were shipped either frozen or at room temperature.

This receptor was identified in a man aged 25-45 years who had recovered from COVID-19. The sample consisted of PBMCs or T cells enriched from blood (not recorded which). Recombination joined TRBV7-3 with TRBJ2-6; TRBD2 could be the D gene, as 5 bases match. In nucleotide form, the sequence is TGTGCCAGCAGCTTAATCCCCGGGGCTGGGGCCAACGTCCTGACTTTC. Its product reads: CASSLIPGAGANVLTF. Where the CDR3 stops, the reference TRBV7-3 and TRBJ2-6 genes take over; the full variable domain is GAGVSQTPSNKVTEKGKYVELRCDPISGHTALYWYRQSLGQGPEFLIYFQGTGAADDSGLPNDRFFAVRPEGSVSTLKIQRTERGDSAVYLCASSLIPGAGANVLTFGAGSRLTVL.